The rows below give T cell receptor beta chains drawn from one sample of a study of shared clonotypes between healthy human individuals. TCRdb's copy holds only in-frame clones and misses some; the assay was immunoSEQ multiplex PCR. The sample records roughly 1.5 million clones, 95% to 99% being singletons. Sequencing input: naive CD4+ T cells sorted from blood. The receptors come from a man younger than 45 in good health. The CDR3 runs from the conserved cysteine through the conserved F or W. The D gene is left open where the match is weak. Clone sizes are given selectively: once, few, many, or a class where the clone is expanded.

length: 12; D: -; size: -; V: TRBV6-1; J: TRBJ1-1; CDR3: CASNNRDLSAFF; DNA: TGTGCCAGTAACAACAGGGACCTTTCAGCTTTCTTT
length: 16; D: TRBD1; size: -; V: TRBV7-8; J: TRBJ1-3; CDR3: CASTSNGQGYGNTIYF; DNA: TGTGCCAGCACCTCAAATGGACAGGGCTATGGAAACACCATATATTTT
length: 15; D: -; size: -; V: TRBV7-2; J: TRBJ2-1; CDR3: CASSLEGGLGNEQFF; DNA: TGTGCCAGCAGCTTAGAAGGGGGTTTGGGGAATGAGCAGTTCTTC
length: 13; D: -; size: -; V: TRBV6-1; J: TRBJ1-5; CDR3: CATREGSNQPQHF; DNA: TGTGCTACCAGGGAAGGTAGCAATCAGCCCCAGCATTTT
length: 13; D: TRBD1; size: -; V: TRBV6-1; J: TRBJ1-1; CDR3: CASSRTEQGEAFF; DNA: TGTGCCAGCAGTCGGACGGAACAGGGGGAGGCTTTCTTT
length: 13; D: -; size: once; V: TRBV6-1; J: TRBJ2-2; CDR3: CASNDYPSGELFF; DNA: TGTGCCAGCAACGACTACCCTTCCGGGGAGCTGTTTTTT
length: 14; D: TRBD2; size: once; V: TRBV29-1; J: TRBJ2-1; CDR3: CSAKGRLAGGEQFF; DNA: TGCAGCGCGAAGGGAAGGTTGGCGGGAGGTGAGCAGTTCTTC
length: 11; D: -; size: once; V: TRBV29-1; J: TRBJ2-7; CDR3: CSGDRTYEQYF; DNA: TGCAGCGGAGACAGAACCTACGAGCAGTACTTC
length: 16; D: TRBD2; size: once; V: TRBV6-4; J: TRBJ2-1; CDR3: CASSRTSGDFYNEQFF; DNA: TGTGCCAGCAGTCGGACTAGCGGGGACTTCTACAATGAGCAGTTCTTC
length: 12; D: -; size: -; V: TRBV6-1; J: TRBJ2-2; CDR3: CAGQRLPGELFF; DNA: TGTGCCGGCCAGCGACTCCCCGGGGAGCTGTTTTTT
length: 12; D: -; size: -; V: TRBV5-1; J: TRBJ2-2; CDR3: CASSPSTGELFF; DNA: TGCGCCAGCAGCCCATCTACCGGGGAGCTGTTTTTT
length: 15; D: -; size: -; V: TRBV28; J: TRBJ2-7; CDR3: CASSLRGRSSYEQYF; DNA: TGTGCCAGCAGTTTAAGGGGCCGGAGCTCCTACGAGCAGTACTTC
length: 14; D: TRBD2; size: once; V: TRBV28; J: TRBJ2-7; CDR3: CASSTSGEGYEQYF; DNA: TGTGCCAGCAGTACGAGCGGGGAAGGCTACGAGCAGTACTTC
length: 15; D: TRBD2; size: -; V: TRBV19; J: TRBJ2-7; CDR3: CASSGPGLGAYEQYF; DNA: TGTGCCAGTAGCGGACCGGGACTAGGAGCCTACGAGCAGTACTTC
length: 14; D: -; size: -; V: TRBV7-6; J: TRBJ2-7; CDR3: CASSLTDSNYEQYF; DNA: TGTGCCAGCAGCTTAACGGACAGCAACTACGAGCAGTACTTC
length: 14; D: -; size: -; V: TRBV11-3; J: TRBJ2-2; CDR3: CASSSSDRSGELFF; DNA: TGTGCCAGCAGCTCATCCGACAGATCCGGGGAGCTGTTTTTT
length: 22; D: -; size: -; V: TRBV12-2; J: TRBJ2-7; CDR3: CASRPAGIPGTSGRPAMGEQYF; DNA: TGTGCAAGTCGCCCCGCAGGGATACCCGGGACTAGCGGGAGGCCCGCCATGGGGGAGCAGTACTTC
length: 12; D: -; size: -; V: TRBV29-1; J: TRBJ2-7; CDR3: CSVIHSSYEQYF; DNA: TGCAGCGTTATCCATAGCTCCTACGAGCAGTACTTC
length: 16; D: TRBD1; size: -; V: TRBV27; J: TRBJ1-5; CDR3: CASSPRQGQGTQPQHF; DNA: TGTGCCAGCAGTCCCCGTCAAGGACAGGGGACGCAGCCCCAGCATTTT
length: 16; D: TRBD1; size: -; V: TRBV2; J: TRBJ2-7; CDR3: CASTMTGTGSGYEQYF; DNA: TGTGCCAGCACCATGACCGGGACAGGGAGCGGCTACGAGCAGTACTTC
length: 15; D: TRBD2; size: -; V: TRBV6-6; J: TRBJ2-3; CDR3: CASSYLAGNTDTQYF; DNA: TGTGCCAGCAGTTACTTAGCGGGAAACACAGATACGCAGTATTTT
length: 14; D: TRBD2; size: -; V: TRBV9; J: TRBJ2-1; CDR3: CASSVVSGGIEQFF; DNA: TGTGCCAGCAGCGTAGTATCGGGAGGGATTGAGCAGTTCTTC
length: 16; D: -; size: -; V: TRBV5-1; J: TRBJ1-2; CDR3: CASSPTYTRKYYGYTF; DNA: TGCGCCAGCAGCCCCACTTATACAAGGAAATACTATGGCTACACCTTC
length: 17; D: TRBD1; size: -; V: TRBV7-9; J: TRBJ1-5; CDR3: CASSRQGTGLSNQPQHF; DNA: TGTGCCAGCAGCCGACAAGGGACAGGATTGAGCAATCAGCCCCAGCATTTT
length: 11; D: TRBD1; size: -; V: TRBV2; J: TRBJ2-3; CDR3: CAGTDTDTQYF; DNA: TGTGCCGGGACAGACACAGATACGCAGTATTTT
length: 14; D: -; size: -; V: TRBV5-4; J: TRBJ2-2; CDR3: CAIPTASNTGELFF; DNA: TGTGCCATCCCGACTGCATCGAACACCGGGGAGCTGTTTTTT
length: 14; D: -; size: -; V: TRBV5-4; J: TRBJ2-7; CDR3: CASSLVPDSYEQYF; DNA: TGTGCCAGCAGCTTGGTACCAGACTCCTACGAGCAGTACTTC
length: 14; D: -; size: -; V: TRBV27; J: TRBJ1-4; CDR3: CASRGGLTNEKLFF; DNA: TGTGCCAGCAGGGGTGGGCTGACTAATGAAAAACTGTTTTTT
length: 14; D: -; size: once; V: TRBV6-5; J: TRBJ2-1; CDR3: CASSYSGRNNEQFF; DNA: TGTGCCAGCAGTTACTCAGGACGGAACAATGAGCAGTTCTTC